This T cell receptor beta chain derives from a study of control samples from healthy donors and cancer patients. Measured with immunoSEQ multiplex PCR; TCRdb has only the in-frame clones, and not every one. The table has roughly 150,000 clones, over 90% seen once. What was sequenced was blood. The receptor comes from a man in his fifties or sixties in good health.

CDR3 bases: TGCGCCAGCAGCCCGGTCCGGGACAGGGCACGATCTGGGGCCAACGTCCTGACTTTC. Residues: CASSPVRDRARSGANVLTF. The chain uses TRBV4-1 and TRBJ2-6; 9 bases are shared with TRBD1. Germline CDR1 and CDR2: MGHRA and YSYEKL. The CDR3 sequence is 19 residues long. The trim removed 4 bases at V and 1 base at J, leaving 11 bases unmatched.